The subject of this entry is one T cell receptor beta chain. These data come from a study of control samples from healthy donors and cancer patients. Germline V lookup: CDR1 SGHNT, CDR2 YYREEE (reference sequence). The CDR3 extends over 15 amino acids. The V and J ends lost 6 bases and 3 bases, in that order; junction bases with no gene match: 7. Repertoires were generated with immunoSEQ multiplex PCR, while TCRdb's copy carries only in-frame clones and drops some. The table records 150,000 to 200,000 clones, around nine tenths of them present only once. The sample taken for sequencing was blood. The chain couples TRBV5-4 to TRBJ2-5, with TRBD2 matching 11 bases. The sequence came from a woman in her thirties in good health. CDR3 loop: CASNQGLAGKETQYF. CDR3 nucleotides: TGTGCCAGCAACCAAGGACTAGCGGGCAAAGAGACCCAGTACTTC. The variable domain in full, completed from reference TRBV5-4 and TRBJ2-5, reads ETGVTQSPTHLIKTRGQQVTLRCSSQSGHNTVSWYQQALGQGPQFIFQYYREEENGRGNFPPRFSGLQFPNYSSELNVNALELDDSALYLCASNQGLAGKETQYFGPGTRLLVL.